The TCR beta chain under discussion was sequenced for a study of blood T cell repertoires in COVID-19. Turning to the study itself: Samples taken during acute and convalescent COVID-19 were collected in the United States, Italy and Spain.

Germline loops: CDR1 SGHVS, CDR2 FNYEAQ. Germline trimming cut 3 bases from V and 4 bases from J; bases unmatched to any gene: 2. This CDR3 comprises 13 residues. Profiling relied on immunoSEQ multiplex PCR, and the TCRdb table lists in-frame clones only, not all of them. The sample consists of about 360,000 clones, about 87% of them appearing once. The cohort comprised adults aged about 18 to 100 years residing in approximately 22 US areas. The V and J genes are TRBV7-6 and TRBJ1-1; 7 nucleotides agree with TRBD1. The clonotype was recovered from a man aged 30 to 45 who had recovered from COVID-19. Sequenced input: PBMCs or T cells enriched from blood (not recorded which). The CDR3 DNA sequence: TGTGCCAGCAGCTTTACAGGGGTCACTGAAGCTTTCTTT. It is translated as CASSFTGVTEAFF.